This TCR beta chain was profiled in a study of read filtering for tumor transcriptome and immune sequencing. For the study at large: Patients were 17 male and roughly 15 female, mean age roughly 70 years, range about 47 to 85. Roughly 8 patients were R-ISS I, some 16 were R-ISS II, roughly 7 were R-ISS III. Findings and limits, study-wide: Even smaller IR-seq throughput identified most shared clonotypes.

Germline CDR1 is SGHRS and CDR2 is YFSETQ. Trimming removed 0 bases from V and 0 bases from J, with 12 bases in between. This CDR3 has 16 residues. This library used approximately 370 ng RNA and molecular barcoded adaptors spanning alpha/delta and beta/gamma chains. In TCRdb, the reads were re-called with MiXCR into one record per CDR3 protein. This sample carries some 41,000 distinct CDR3 sequences, over 9.5% of them seen once, and the ten largest clones take around 35%. This clonotype was seen repeatedly, ten times or more. What it binds is unknown. The chain joins TRBV5-1 to TRBJ1-2; D unresolved. Sequencing was carried out using a population of CD138-negative cells sorted from bone marrow. This clonotype was sampled from a donor at least 40 years old with multiple myeloma. The CDR3 here is CASSLDGIIANYGYTF. The CDR3 nucleotides read TGCGCCAGCAGCTTGGACGGTATAATAGCTAACTATGGCTACACCTTC.